The 2 T cell receptor beta chains below come from one sample, sequenced in a study of shared clonotypes between healthy human individuals (dated by TCRdb to 2018 to 2021). Library preparation employed the immunoSEQ multiplex PCR assay. This is the immuneACCESS table as TCRdb keeps it, with only in-frame sequences that have V and J called. A part of the clones is gone; compared with another copy, unresolved V genes explain less than half, and the rest is unexplained. This sample lists approximately 1,000,000 clones; 77% were detected once. The top ten clonotypes cover about 0.94% of the sample. The sequencing input was memory CD4+ T cells from PBMCs. Explained via the paper, the cell subset or site label denotes: CD45RA-negative fraction. The receptors derive from a man aged 18 to 29 in good health. Some clones in this sample may be carry-over from other donors' samples.

CDR3 DNA sequence: TGTGCCAGCAGTGAATCCGGCCTACCCGAGACCCAGTACTTC. It specifies CASSESGLPETQYF. This chain joins TRBV25-1 and TRBJ2-5; D is unclear. The CDR3 sequence is 14 residues long. Trimming left V 1 base short and J 5 bases short, with 11 bases between. CDR1 and CDR2 (germline): MGHDK, SYGVNS.

J is TRBJ1-1 and V is TRBV5-1, with TRBD1 as a possible D gene (5 bases). Germline loops: CDR1 SGHRS, CDR2 YFSETQ. The length of the CDR3 is 20 residues. V was cut by 1 base and J by 1 base, with 26 bases left in between. CDR3 residues: CASSLRGQSGSYAGNTEAFF. The CDR3 coding sequence is TGCGCCAGCAGCTTGAGGGGTCAGTCAGGGTCATACGCTGGGAACACTGAAGCTTTCTTT.